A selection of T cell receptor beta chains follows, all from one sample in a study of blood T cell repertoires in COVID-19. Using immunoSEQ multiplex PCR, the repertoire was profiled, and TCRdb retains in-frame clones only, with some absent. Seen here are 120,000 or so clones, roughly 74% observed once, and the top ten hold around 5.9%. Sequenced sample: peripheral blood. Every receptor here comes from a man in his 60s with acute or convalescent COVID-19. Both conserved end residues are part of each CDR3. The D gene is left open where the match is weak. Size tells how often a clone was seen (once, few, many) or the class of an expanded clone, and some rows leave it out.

CASRSRIVRGQSPNTGELFF,TGTGCCAGCAGGAGTCGAATCGTGAGGGGACAAAGCCCGAACACCGGGGAGCTGTTTTTT,NA,NA,TRBV2,TRBJ2-2,20
CASSGASGGATDTQYF,TGTGCCAGCAGCGGGGCTAGCGGGGGGGCCACAGATACGCAGTATTTT,NA,TRBD2,TRBV9,TRBJ2-3,16
CAWSEAERTEAFF,TGTGCCTGGTCCGAGGCCGAGCGCACTGAAGCTTTCTTT,NA,NA,TRBV30,TRBJ1-1,13
CASSHERRGQAFF,TGTGCCAGCAGCCACGAAAGGAGGGGCCAAGCTTTCTTT,NA,NA,TRBV3-1/TRBV3-2,TRBJ1-1,13
CASRGDRNTEAFF,TGTGCCAGCCGAGGGGACAGGAACACTGAAGCTTTCTTT,once,TRBD1,TRBV18,TRBJ1-1,13
CASSVGQGSDQPQHF,TGTGCCAGCAGCGTAGGACAGGGTTCGGATCAGCCCCAGCATTTT,NA,TRBD1,TRBV9,TRBJ1-5,15
CASRNTGNTIYF,TGTGCCAGCAGGAACACGGGAAACACCATATATTTT,NA,NA,TRBV6-5,TRBJ1-3,12
CASSQGLAGIYEQYF,TGTGCCAGCAGCCAGGGACTAGCGGGGATCTACGAGCAGTACTTC,once,TRBD2,TRBV3-1/TRBV3-2,TRBJ2-7,15
CASSKGGGGPCTNYGYTF,TGTGCCAGCAGCAAAGGTGGGGGGGGCCCCTGTACTAACTATGGCTACACCTTC,few,NA,TRBV21-1,TRBJ1-2,18
CASRNSAGGETQYF,TGTGCCAGCAGGAATAGTGCCGGGGGAGAGACCCAGTACTTC,NA,NA,TRBV7-2,TRBJ2-5,14
CASSTSGSPEKNIQYF,TGTGCCAGTAGTACTAGCGGGAGCCCAGAGAAAAACATTCAGTACTTC,NA,TRBD2,TRBV19,TRBJ2-4,16
CSVEPEGAGNYGYTF,TGCAGCGTTGAGCCGGAGGGGGCTGGTAACTATGGCTACACCTTC,NA,TRBD1,TRBV29-1,TRBJ1-2,15
CASSPGLTQETQYF,TGTGCCAGCTCACCGGGACTCACACAAGAGACCCAGTACTTC,NA,NA,TRBV18,TRBJ2-5,14
CASERGDTSNQPQHF,TGTGCCAGCGAAAGAGGGGACACTAGCAATCAGCCCCAGCATTTT,few,NA,TRBV2,TRBJ1-5,15
CASLTGVASGSYEQYF,TGCGCCAGCTTAACAGGGGTAGCGTCTGGGTCTTACGAGCAGTACTTC,few,TRBD1,TRBV10-2,TRBJ2-7,16
CASSGRDRGNYGYTF,TGTGCCAGCAGCGGCCGAGACAGGGGAAACTATGGCTACACCTTC,once,TRBD1,TRBV4-2,TRBJ1-2,15
CASSVGTSGGKNTGELFF,TGTGCCAGCAGCGTAGGGACTAGCGGGGGGAAGAACACCGGGGAGCTGTTTTTT,NA,TRBD2,TRBV9,TRBJ2-2,18
CASSHPRNTLPRITDTQYF,TGCGCCAGCAGTCACCCCCGAAATACACTACCCCGGATTACAGATACGCAGTATTTT,NA,NA,TRBV23-1,TRBJ2-3,19